This T cell receptor (beta chain) was recovered during a study of post-analysis software for immune sequencing data. Whole-study findings and limits: TRBV segments more frequent in patients than in controls numbered roughly 5 and included TRBV5-6, TRBV5-1 and TRBV20-1. Those samples that were prepared in the same batch co-clustered strongly by F measure. People with multiple sclerosis had a significantly lower normalized Chao1 diversity than controls did.

Comments on this clonotype: What it binds is not known.

Incorporated into the TCR beta cDNA libraries were unique molecular identifiers, which served to reduce PCR and sequencing biases. TCRdb re-derived calls from the PCR reads in MiXCR, one entry per CDR3 protein. The sample records about 820,000 distinct CDR3 sequences, roughly 58% being singletons. There are 20 residues in the CDR3. The trim removed 0 bases at V and 2 bases at J, leaving 13 bases unmatched. Germline CDR1 reads KGHSH; CDR2 reads LQKENI. The clonotype was recovered from a girl between 5 and 17 years old with multiple sclerosis. The rearrangement links TRBV18 to TRBJ2-1, with TRBD2 identical over 10 bases. Specimen: blood. Here the CDR3 reads CASSPPISSGRAGPYNEQFF. For the CDR3, the DNA is TGTGCCAGCTCACCACCTATTTCCAGCGGGAGGGCAGGTCCCTACAATGAGCAGTTCTTC. Combining the CDR3 with reference TRBV18 and TRBJ2-1 gives the whole variable domain NAGVMQNPRHLVRRRGQEARLRCSPMKGHSHVYWYRQLPEEGLKFMVYLQKENIIDESGMPKERFSAEFPKEGPSILRIQQVVRGDSAAYFCASSPPISSGRAGPYNEQFFGPGTRLTVL.